The rows below give T cell receptor beta chains drawn from one sample of a study of Graves' ophthalmopathy and Graves' hyperthyroidism. TCRdb ran MiXCR on the multiplex PCR reads and lists one entry per CDR3 protein. The table lists about 380,000 distinct CDR3 sequences, approximately 15% of them singletons. The sequencing sample was made of peripheral blood. These receptors all stem from a woman aged 18-29 years with stable Graves' hyperthyroidism. Each CDR3 is given with its conserved first and last residue. D genes are given only for firm matches. Expanded clones get a size class; other rows say once, few or many, or leave the size out.

clone_size	d_call	v_call	j_call	cdr3_aa	cdr3_nt
NA	NA	TRBV19	TRBJ1-1	CASSIGWTLDTEAFF	TGTGCCAGTAGTATTGGATGGACTCTGGACACTGAAGCTTTCTTT
NA	NA	TRBV27	TRBJ2-3	CASSRAPDTQYF	TGTGCCAGCAGTAGAGCCCCAGATACGCAGTATTTT
NA	NA	TRBV5-1	TRBJ2-7	CASSSGRDTSGVSHEQYF	TGCGCCAGCAGCTCGGGGCGGGACACGTCGGGGGTATCGCACGAGCAGTACTTC
many	TRBD1	TRBV11-1	TRBJ2-5	CASSSDRAGKTQYF	TGTGCCAGCAGCTCGGACAGGGCCGGGAAGACCCAGTACTTC
many	NA	TRBV5-4	TRBJ1-2	CASSLGAAGYTF	TGTGCCAGCAGCTTGGGGGCAGCTGGCTACACCTTC
few	TRBD1	TRBV4-1	TRBJ1-5	CASSRTGLQQPQHF	TGCGCCAGCAGCCGGACAGGGTTGCAGCAGCCCCAGCATTTT
many	NA	TRBV28	TRBJ1-1	CASRPFTTEAFF	TGTGCCAGCAGGCCATTTACCACTGAAGCTTTCTTT
NA	NA	TRBV5-5	TRBJ2-1	CASSLNSRGNEKFF	TGTGCCAGCAGCTTGAACTCGCGGGGCAATGAGAAGTTCTTC
NA	TRBD1	TRBV12-3/TRBV12-4	TRBJ1-6	CASSFQGASNSPLHF	TGTGCCAGCAGTTTTCAGGGGGCGAGTAATTCACCCCTCCACTTT
many	TRBD1	TRBV12-3/TRBV12-4	TRBJ1-1	CASSLGTGVTEAFF	TGTGCCAGCAGTTTGGGTACAGGGGTAACTGAAGCTTTCTTT
NA	NA	TRBV7-9	TRBJ2-5	CASSVLEETQYF	TGTGCCAGCAGCGTCCTGGAGGAGACCCAGTACTTC
NA	NA	TRBV28	TRBJ1-2	CASSENREDGYTF	TGTGCCAGCAGTGAAAACAGGGAGGATGGCTACACCTTC
many	TRBD1	TRBV29-1	TRBJ2-7	CSVEDQGGDRAYEQYF	TGCAGCGTTGAAGACCAGGGAGGGGACAGGGCCTACGAGCAGTACTTC
few	NA	TRBV6-5	TRBJ2-5	CASSSSGAVEGETQYF	TGTGCCAGCAGTTCCTCGGGGGCGGTTGAAGGAGAGACCCAGTACTTC
NA	NA	TRBV6-1	TRBJ1-6	CASTRTDKSYNSPLHF	TGTGCCAGCACCAGAACGGACAAGAGCTATAATTCACCCCTCCACTTT
many	NA	TRBV5-1	TRBJ1-2	CASSLMKRDYGYTF	TGCGCCAGCAGCTTGATGAAGCGAGACTATGGCTACACCTTC
NA	NA	TRBV6-1	TRBJ1-4	CASRLRAGGNEKLFF	TGTGCCAGCAGACTTCGCGCGGGGGGTAATGAAAAACTGTTTTTT
many	TRBD1	TRBV7-9	TRBJ1-6	CASSPGTVNSPLHF	TGTGCCAGCAGCCCCGGGACAGTCAATTCACCCCTCCACTTT
NA	TRBD1	TRBV12-3/TRBV12-4	TRBJ1-6	CASSPGQGWAPLHF	TGTGCCAGCAGCCCGGGACAGGGGTGGGCACCCCTCCACTTT
few	NA	TRBV20-1	TRBJ1-1	CSARGEGIRRHDTEAFF	TGCAGTGCTAGAGGTGAGGGGATAAGACGGCACGATACTGAAGCTTTCTTT
many	NA	TRBV12-3/TRBV12-4	TRBJ1-2	CASSSWTDNYGYTF	TGTGCCAGCAGTTCCTGGACGGATAACTATGGCTACACCTTC
many	NA	TRBV28	TRBJ2-7	CASSLPSPLEQYF	TGTGCCAGCAGTTTGCCCAGCCCGTTGGAGCAGTACTTC
many	TRBD2	TRBV11-2	TRBJ2-5	CASSLGRLAGFQETQYF	TGTGCCAGCAGCTTAGGCAGACTAGCGGGGTTCCAAGAGACCCAGTACTTC
many	TRBD1	TRBV14	TRBJ1-2	CASSQDRTGGYGYTF	TGTGCCAGCAGCCAAGATCGGACAGGGGGTTATGGCTACACCTTC
many	TRBD2	TRBV6-1	TRBJ2-7	CASSGTSSHEQYF	TGTGCCAGCAGTGGGACTAGCTCCCACGAGCAGTACTTC
NA	NA	TRBV7-9	TRBJ1-6	CASSTLQNSPLHF	TGTGCCAGCAGCACCTTACAGAATTCACCCCTCCACTTT
many	TRBD2	TRBV7-9	TRBJ2-5	CASSPRLGGRETQYF	TGTGCCAGCAGCCCCCGCCTTGGCGGGAGGGAGACCCAGTACTTC
many	NA	TRBV29-1	TRBJ2-5	CSVIWGRETQYF	TGCAGCGTGATATGGGGGCGCGAGACCCAGTACTTC
many	NA	TRBV19	TRBJ1-2	CASSRGEGVNGYTF	TGTGCCAGTAGTAGGGGGGAAGGAGTCAATGGCTACACCTTC
NA	NA	TRBV7-2	TRBJ1-1	CASSLRGQSVFF	TGTGCCAGCAGCTTACGGGGGCAGAGTGTGTTCTTT
many	NA	TRBV29-1	TRBJ1-1	CSVAAGAQAFF	TGCAGCGTTGCGGCAGGGGCCCAAGCTTTCTTT
NA	NA	TRBV9	TRBJ1-6	CASSVRGEPPLHF	TGTGCCAGCAGCGTACGGGGCGAACCACCCCTCCACTTT
many	NA	TRBV2	TRBJ2-4	CASSEEGAKNIQYF	TGTGCCAGCAGTGAGGAGGGAGCCAAAAACATTCAGTACTTC
many	NA	TRBV5-1	TRBJ1-6	CASSLNLNSPLHF	TGCGCCAGCAGCTTAAACCTTAATTCACCCCTCCACTTT
few	TRBD1	TRBV5-1	TRBJ1-1	CASSRSQQGRDTEAFF	TGCGCCAGCAGCCGATCCCAACAGGGGAGGGACACTGAAGCTTTCTTT
many	TRBD2	TRBV27	TRBJ2-5	CASRRGDPAGEETQYF	TGTGCCAGCAGGCGGGGGGATCCAGCGGGGGAAGAGACCCAGTACTTC
many	NA	TRBV12-3/TRBV12-4	TRBJ2-2	CASSMTGTSELFF	TGTGCCAGCAGTATGACCGGGACATCCGAGCTGTTTTTT
NA	TRBD1	TRBV5-1	TRBJ2-5	CASSGGQPQETQYF	TGCGCCAGCAGCGGGGGACAGCCCCAAGAGACCCAGTACTTC
many	TRBD1	TRBV19	TRBJ1-1	CASSPRQGRATEAFF	TGTGCCAGTAGTCCCCGACAGGGGAGGGCCACTGAAGCTTTCTTT
many	NA	TRBV2	TRBJ1-1	CASSERAGTMNTEAFF	TGTGCCAGCAGTGAACGGGCCGGGACAATGAACACTGAAGCTTTCTTT
few	NA	TRBV3-1	TRBJ1-1	CASSQEGRGTEAFF	TGTGCCAGCAGCCAAGAAGGGCGAGGCACTGAAGCTTTCTTT
many	NA	TRBV2	TRBJ1-2	CASSEEGRRHGYTF	TGTGCCAGCAGTGAAGAAGGTCGGCGCCATGGCTACACCTTC
few	TRBD1	TRBV12-5	TRBJ1-1	CASGLTGGITEAFF	TGTGCTAGTGGTTTGACAGGGGGAATTACTGAAGCTTTCTTT
many	NA	TRBV19	TRBJ2-7	CASSITENYEQYF	TGTGCCAGTAGTATTACGGAAAACTACGAGCAGTACTTC
many	NA	TRBV27	TRBJ1-5	CASSSDTSNQPQHF	TGTGCCAGCAGTTCCGACACTAGCAATCAGCCCCAGCATTTT